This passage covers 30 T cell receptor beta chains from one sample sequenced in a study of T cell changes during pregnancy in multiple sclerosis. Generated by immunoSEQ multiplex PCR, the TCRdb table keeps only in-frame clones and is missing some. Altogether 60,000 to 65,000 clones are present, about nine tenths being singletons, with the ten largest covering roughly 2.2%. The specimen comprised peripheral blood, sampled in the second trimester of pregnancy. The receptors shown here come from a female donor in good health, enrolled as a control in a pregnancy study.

The CDR3: CASSLSSGANVLTF. As DNA, the CDR3 is TGTGCCAGCAGTTTAAGCTCAGGGGCCAACGTCCTGACTTTC. This chain uses TRBV27 with TRBJ2-6; no firm D call. Trimming cost V 2 bases and J 4 bases, with 6 bases left between them. Germline CDR1 reads MNHEY; CDR2 reads SMNVEV (reference sequence). The CDR3 totals 14 residues.

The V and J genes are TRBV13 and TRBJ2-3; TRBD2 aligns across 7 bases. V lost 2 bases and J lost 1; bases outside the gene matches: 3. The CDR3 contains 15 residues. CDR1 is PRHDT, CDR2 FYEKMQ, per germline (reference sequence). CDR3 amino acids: CASSLRGSGTDTQYF. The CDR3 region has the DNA TGTGCCAGCAGCTTACGCGGGAGTGGCACAGATACGCAGTATTTT. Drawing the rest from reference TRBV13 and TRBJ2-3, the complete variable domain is AAGVIQSPRHLIKEKRETATLKCYPIPRHDTVYWYQQGPGQDPQFLISFYEKMQSDKGSIPDRFSAQQFSDYHSELNMSSLELGDSALYFCASSLRGSGTDTQYFGPGTRLTVL.

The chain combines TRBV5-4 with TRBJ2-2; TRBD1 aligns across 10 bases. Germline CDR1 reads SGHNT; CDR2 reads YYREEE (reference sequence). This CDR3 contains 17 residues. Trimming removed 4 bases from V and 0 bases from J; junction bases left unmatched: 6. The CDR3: CASSLTGTGANTGELFF. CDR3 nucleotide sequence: TGTGCCAGCAGCCTAACCGGGACAGGGGCGAACACCGGGGAGCTGTTTTTT.

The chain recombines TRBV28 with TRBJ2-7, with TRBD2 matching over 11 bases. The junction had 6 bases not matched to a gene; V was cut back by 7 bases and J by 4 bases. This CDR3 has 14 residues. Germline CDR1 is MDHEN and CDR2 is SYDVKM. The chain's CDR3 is CASTSLAGEYEQYF. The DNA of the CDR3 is TGTGCCAGCACCTCACTAGCGGGAGAGTACGAGCAGTACTTC.

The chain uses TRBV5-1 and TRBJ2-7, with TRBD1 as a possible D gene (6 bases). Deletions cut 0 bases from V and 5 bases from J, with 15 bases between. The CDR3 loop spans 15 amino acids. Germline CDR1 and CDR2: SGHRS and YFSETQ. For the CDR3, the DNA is TGCGCCAGCAGCTTGGTTACAGGGAAGTACCACGAGCAGTACTTC. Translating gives CASSLVTGKYHEQYF. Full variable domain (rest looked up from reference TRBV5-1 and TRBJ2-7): KAGVTQTPRYLIKTRGQQVTLSCSPISGHRSVSWYQQTPGQGLQFLFEYFSETQRNKGNFPGRFSGRQFSNSRSEMNVSTLELGDSALYLCASSLVTGKYHEQYFGPGTRLTVT.

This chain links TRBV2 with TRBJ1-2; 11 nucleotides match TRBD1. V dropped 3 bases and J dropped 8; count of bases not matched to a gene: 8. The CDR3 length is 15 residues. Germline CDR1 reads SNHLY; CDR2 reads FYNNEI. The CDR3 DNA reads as TGTGCCAGCAGTGACAGGACAGGGGGCGAATGGGGCTACACCTTC. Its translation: CASSDRTGGEWGYTF.

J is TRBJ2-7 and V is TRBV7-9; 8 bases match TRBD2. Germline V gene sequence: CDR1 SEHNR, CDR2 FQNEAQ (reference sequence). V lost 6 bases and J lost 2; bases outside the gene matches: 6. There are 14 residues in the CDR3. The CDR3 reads CASSSGLGAYEQYF. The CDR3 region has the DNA TGTGCCAGCAGTTCGGGACTAGGGGCCTACGAGCAGTACTTC. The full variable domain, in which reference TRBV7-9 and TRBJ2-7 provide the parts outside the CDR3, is DTGVSQNPRHKITKRGQNVTFRCDPISEHNRLYWYRQTLGQGPEFLTYFQNEAQLEKSRLLSDRFSAERPKGSFSTLEIQRTEQGDSAMYLCASSSGLGAYEQYFGPGTRLTVT.

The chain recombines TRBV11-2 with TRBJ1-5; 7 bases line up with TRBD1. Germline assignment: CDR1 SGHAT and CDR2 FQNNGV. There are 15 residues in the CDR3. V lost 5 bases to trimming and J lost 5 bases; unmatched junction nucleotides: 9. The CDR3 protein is CASSVGDSLYQPQHF. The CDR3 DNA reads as TGTGCCAGCAGCGTAGGGGACAGCCTTTATCAGCCCCAGCATTTT.

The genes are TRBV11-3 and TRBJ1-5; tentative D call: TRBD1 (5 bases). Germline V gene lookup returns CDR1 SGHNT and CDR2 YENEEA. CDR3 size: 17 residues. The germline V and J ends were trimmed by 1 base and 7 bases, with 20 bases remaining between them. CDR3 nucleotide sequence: TGTGCCAGCAGCTTAGGGGCAGGGAATTCGGTTGGGCAGCCCCAGCATTTT. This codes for CASSLGAGNSVGQPQHF.

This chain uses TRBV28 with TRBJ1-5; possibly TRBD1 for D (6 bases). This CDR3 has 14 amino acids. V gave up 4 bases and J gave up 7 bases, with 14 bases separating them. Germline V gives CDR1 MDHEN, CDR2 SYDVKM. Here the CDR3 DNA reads TGTGCCAGCAGTTATGGACAGTTCGGGCAGCCCCAGCATTTT. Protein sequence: CASSYGQFGQPQHF.

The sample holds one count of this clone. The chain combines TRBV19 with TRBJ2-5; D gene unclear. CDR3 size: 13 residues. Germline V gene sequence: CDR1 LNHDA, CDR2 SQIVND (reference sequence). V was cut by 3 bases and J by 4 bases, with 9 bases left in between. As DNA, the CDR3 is TGTGCCAGTAGTATTCACTTATTAGAGACCCAGTACTTC. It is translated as CASSIHLLETQYF.

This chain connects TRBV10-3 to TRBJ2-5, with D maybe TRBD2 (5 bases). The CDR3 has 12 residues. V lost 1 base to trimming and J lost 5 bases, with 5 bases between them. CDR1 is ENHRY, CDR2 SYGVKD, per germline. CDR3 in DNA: TGTGCCATCAGTGAGTGGAGGGAGACCCAGTACTTC. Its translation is CAISEWRETQYF.

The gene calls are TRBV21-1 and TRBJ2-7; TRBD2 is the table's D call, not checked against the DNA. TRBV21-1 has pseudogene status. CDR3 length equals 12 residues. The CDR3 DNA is TGTGCCAGCACCTCGGGTAAGCGCGAGCAGTACTTC. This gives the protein CASTSGKREQYF.

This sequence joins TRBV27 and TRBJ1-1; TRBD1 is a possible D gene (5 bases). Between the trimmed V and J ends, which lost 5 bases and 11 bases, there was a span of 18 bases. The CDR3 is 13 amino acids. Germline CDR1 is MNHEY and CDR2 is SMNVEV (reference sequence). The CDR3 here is CASSTRGGAGAFF. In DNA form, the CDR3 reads TGTGCCAGCAGTACGCGCGGGGGAGCGGGGGCTTTCTTT.

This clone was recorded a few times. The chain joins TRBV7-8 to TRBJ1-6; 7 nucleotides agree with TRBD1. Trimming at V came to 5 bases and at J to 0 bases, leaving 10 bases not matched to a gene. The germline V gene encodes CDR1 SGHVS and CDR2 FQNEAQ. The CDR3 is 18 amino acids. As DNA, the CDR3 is TGTGCCAGCAGCACCCCGGTGGACAGGAGCTCCTATAATTCACCCCTCCACTTT. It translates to CASSTPVDRSSYNSPLHF.

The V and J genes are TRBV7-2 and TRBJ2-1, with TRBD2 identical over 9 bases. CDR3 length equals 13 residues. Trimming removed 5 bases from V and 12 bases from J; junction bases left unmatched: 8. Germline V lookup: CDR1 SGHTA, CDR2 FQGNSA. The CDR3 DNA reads TGTGCCAGCAGCCACCGCCCGCGGGGGGGGCAGTTCTTC. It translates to CASSHRPRGGQFF.

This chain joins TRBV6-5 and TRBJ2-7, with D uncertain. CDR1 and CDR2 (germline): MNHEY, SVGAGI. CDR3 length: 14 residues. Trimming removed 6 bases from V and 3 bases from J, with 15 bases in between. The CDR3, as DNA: TGTGCCAGCAGGCGGCAGACCGCGTTCTACGAGCAGTACTTC. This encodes CASRRQTAFYEQYF.

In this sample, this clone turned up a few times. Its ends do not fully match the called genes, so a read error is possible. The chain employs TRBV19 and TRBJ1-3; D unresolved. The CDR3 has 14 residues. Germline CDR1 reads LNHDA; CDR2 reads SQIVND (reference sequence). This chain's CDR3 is CASNRETAGSTIYF. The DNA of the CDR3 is TGTGCCAGTAATCGGGAGACTGCTGGAAGCACCATATATTTT.

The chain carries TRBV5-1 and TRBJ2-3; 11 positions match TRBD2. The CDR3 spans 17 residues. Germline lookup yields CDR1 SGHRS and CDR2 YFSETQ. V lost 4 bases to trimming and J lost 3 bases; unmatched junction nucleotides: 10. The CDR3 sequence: CASSGRASSGRTDTQYF. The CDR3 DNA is TGCGCCAGCAGCGGCAGAGCTTCTAGCGGGAGGACAGATACGCAGTATTTT.

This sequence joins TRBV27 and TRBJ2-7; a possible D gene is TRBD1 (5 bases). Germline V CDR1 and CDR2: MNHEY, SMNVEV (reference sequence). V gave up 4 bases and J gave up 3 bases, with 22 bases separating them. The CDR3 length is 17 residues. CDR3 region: CASSSSPRVQGFYEQYF. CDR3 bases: TGTGCCAGCAGTTCCTCTCCCAGGGTTCAGGGTTTCTACGAGCAGTACTTC.

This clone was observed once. CDR3 sequence: CSVGYGLATNNEQFF. Here the CDR3 DNA reads TGCAGCGTTGGGTATGGATTAGCGACCAACAATGAGCAGTTCTTC. The genes are TRBV29-1 and TRBJ2-1; the D gene is possibly TRBD2 (5 bases). There are 15 residues in the CDR3. The germline V gene encodes CDR1 SQVTM and CDR2 ANQGSEA. V was trimmed by 4 bases and J by 5 bases, leaving 18 bases between them.

The chain's CDR3 is CASSDPPGGRTDTQYF. CDR3 sequence (DNA): TGTGCCAGCAGTGATCCCCCAGGGGGCAGGACAGATACGCAGTATTTT. The V and J genes are TRBV6-1 and TRBJ2-3; 8 positions match TRBD1. The CDR3 totals 16 residues. V dropped 3 bases and J dropped 3; count of bases not matched to a gene: 8. Germline V CDR1 and CDR2: MNHNS, SASEGT.

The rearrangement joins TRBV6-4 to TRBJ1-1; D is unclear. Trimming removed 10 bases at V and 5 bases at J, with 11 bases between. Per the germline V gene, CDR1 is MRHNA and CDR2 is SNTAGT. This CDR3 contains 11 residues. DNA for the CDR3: TGTGCCACCTTGGAGCAGACTGAAGCTTTCTTT. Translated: CATLEQTEAFF.

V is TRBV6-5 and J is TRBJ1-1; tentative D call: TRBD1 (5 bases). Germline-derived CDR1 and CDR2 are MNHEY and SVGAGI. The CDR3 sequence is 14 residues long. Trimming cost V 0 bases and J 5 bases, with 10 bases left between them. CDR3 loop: CASSYSRGRTEAFF. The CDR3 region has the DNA TGTGCCAGCAGTTACTCCCGGGGGAGGACTGAAGCTTTCTTT.

The CDR3 sequence is CASGQGHAPLHF. CDR3 DNA sequence: TGTGCCAGTGGACAGGGACATGCACCCCTCCACTTT. The chain recombines TRBV19 with TRBJ1-6, with 8 bases identical to TRBD1. The CDR3 contains 12 residues. The germline V gene encodes CDR1 LNHDA and CDR2 SQIVND (reference sequence). Trimming removed 8 bases from V and 11 bases from J; junction bases left unmatched: 5.

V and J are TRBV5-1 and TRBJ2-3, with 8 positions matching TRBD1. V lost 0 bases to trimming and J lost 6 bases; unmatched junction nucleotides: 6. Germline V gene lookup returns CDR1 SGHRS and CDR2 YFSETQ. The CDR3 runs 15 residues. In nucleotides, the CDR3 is TGCGCCAGCAGCTTGGCCGACGACAGGGGTGATACGCAGTATTTT. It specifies CASSLADDRGDTQYF.

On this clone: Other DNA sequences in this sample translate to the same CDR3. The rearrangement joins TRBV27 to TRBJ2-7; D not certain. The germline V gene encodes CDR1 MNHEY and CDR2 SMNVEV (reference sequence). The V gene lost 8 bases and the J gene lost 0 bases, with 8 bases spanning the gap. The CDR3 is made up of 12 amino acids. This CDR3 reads CASFSSSYEQYF. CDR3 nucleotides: TGTGCCAGCTTCTCCAGCTCCTACGAGCAGTACTTC.

CDR3 coding DNA: TGCGCCAGCAGCTGGGGAGAAAGAGGGGAGCTGTTTTTT. Its translation is CASSWGERGELFF. The J gene is TRBJ2-2, the V gene TRBV5-1; TRBD2 is a possible D gene (5 bases). V lost 3 bases to trimming and J lost 8 bases, with 11 bases between them. There are 13 residues in the CDR3. Germline V gene data show CDR1 as SGHRS and CDR2 as YFSETQ.

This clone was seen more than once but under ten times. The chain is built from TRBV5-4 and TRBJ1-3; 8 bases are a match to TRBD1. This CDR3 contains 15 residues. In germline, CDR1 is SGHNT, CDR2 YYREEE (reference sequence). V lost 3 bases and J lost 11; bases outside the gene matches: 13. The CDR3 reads CASSSQGAPAVAIYF. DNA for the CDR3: TGTGCCAGCAGCTCCCAGGGGGCGCCTGCAGTCGCCATATATTTT. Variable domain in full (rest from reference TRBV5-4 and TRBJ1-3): ETGVTQSPTHLIKTRGQQVTLRCSSQSGHNTVSWYQQALGQGPQFIFQYYREEENGRGNFPPRFSGLQFPNYSSELNVNALELDDSALYLCASSSQGAPAVAIYFGEGSWLTVV.

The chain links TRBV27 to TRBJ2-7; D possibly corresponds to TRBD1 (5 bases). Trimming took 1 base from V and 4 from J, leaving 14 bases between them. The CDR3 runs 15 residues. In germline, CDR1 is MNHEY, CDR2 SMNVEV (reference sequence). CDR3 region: CASSLLPLGAYEQYF. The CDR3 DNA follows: TGTGCCAGCAGTTTATTGCCCCTAGGGGCGTACGAGCAGTACTTC.